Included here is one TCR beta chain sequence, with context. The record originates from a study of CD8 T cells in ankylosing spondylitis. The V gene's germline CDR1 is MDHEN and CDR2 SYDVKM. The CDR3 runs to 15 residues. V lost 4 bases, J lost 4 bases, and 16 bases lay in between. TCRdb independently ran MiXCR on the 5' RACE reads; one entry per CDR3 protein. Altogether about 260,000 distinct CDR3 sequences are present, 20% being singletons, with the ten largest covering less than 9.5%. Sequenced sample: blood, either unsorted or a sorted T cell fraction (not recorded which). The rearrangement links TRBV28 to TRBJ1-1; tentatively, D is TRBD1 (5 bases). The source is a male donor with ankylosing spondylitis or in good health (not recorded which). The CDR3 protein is CASSSDRLGGTEAFF. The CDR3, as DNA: TGTGCCAGCAGTTCTGACAGACTGGGGGGCACTGAAGCTTTCTTT.